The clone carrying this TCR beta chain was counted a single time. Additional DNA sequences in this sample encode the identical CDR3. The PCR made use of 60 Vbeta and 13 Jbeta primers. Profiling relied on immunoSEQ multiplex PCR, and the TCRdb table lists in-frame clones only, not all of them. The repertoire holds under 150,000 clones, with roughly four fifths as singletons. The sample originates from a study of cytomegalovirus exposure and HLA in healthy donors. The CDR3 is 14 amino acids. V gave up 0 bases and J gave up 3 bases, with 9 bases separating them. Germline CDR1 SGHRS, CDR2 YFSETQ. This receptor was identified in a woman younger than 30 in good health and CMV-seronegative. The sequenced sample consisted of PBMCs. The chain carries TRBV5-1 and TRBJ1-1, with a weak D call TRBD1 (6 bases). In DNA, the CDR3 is TGCGCCAGCAGCTTGGCTGCAGGGGACACTGAAGCTTTCTTT. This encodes CASSLAAGDTEAFF.